The entry below gives a single T cell receptor beta chain sequence along with its context. This record comes from a study of blood T cell repertoires in COVID-19. Study-level background: Both acute and convalescent COVID-19 samples were obtained from the United States, Italy and Spain. T cells, B-cell-depleted T cells, or PBMCs provided the cDNA or gDNA that served as material.

As originally analysed: Amplification of reference gene primers provided the estimated nucleated cell counts. The assay was immunoSEQ multiplex PCR, and TCRdb's table has in-frame clones only and misses some. V, J and clone size are those of that table, while D and trimming were read from the DNA. This table holds about 26,000 clones, around 88% found once. The CDR3 covers 15 residues. Germline CDR1 WNHNN, CDR2 SYGVQD (reference sequence). The V and J ends lost 3 bases and 7 bases, in that order; junction bases with no gene match: 3. The chain carries TRBV10-1 and TRBJ1-6, with 10 nucleotides matching TRBD1. The receptor was isolated from a man between 65 and 85 years old with acute or convalescent COVID-19. The sample comprised peripheral blood. CDR3 in DNA: TGCGCCAGCAGTGACAGGACAGGGGGGAATTCACCCCTCCACTTT. This codes for CASSDRTGGNSPLHF.